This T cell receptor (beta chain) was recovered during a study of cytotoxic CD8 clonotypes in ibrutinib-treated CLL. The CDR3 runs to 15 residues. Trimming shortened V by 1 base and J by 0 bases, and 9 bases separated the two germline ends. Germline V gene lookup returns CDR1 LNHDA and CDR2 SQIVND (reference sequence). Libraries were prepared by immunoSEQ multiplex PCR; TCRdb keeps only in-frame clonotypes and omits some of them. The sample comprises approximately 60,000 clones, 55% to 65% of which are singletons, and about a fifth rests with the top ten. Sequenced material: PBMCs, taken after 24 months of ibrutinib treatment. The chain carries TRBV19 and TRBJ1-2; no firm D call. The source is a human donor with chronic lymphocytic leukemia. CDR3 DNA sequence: TGTGCCAGTAGTATAGGTGGCAGCGCTAACTATGGCTACACCTTC. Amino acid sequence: CASSIGGSANYGYTF.